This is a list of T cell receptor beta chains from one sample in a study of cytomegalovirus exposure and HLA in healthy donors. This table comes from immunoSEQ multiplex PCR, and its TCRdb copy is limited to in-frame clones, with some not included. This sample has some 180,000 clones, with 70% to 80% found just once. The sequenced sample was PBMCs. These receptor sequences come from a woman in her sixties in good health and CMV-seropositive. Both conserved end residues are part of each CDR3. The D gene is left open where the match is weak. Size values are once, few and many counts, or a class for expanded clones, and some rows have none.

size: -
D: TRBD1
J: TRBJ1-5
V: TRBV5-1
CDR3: CASKLGGTGALGENQPQHF
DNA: TGCGCCAGCAAGCTTGGAGGCACAGGGGCCCTGGGGGAAAATCAGCCCCAGCATTTT

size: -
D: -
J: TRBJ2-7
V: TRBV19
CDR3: CATRRGSHLYEQYF
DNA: TGTGCCACCCGAAGGGGGTCCCACCTCTACGAGCAGTACTTC

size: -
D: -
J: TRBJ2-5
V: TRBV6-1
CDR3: CASSESWDNQETQYF
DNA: TGTGCCAGCAGTGAGAGCTGGGACAACCAAGAGACCCAGTACTTC

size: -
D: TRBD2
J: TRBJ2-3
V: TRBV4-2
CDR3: CASSRIAGEGGTDTQYF
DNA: TGTGCCAGCAGCCGAATAGCGGGAGAGGGGGGCACAGATACGCAGTATTTT

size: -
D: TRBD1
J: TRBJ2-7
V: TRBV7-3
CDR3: CASSRGQGYEQYF
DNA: TGTGCCAGCAGCCGGGGACAGGGGTACGAGCAGTACTTC

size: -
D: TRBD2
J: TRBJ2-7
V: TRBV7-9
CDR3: CASSPRLTSGGRYEQYF
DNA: TGTGCCAGCAGCCCCCGATTGACTAGCGGGGGCAGGTACGAGCAGTACTTC

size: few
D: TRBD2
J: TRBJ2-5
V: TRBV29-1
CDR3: CSVGEGAETQYF
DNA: TGCAGCGTGGGGGAGGGTGCCGAGACCCAGTACTTC

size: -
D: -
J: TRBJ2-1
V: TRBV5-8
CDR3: CASSLGLGAKSSYNEQFF
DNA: TGTGCCAGCAGCTTGGGATTGGGGGCCAAGAGCTCCTACAATGAGCAGTTCTTC

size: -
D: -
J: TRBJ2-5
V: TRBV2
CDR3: CASSEGQSQETQYF
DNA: TGTGCCAGCAGTGAAGGACAGAGCCAAGAGACCCAGTACTTC

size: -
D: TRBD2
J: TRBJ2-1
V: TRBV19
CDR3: CASSLTSGGINEQFF
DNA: TGTGCCAGTAGTCTGACTAGCGGGGGGATAAATGAGCAGTTCTTC

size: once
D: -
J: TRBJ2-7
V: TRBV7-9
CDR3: CASSLTTISYEQYF
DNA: TGTGCCAGCAGCTTAACGACTATTTCCTACGAGCAGTACTTC

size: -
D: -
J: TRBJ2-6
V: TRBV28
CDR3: CASRESRSGANVLTF
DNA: TGTGCCAGCCGGGAGTCACGATCTGGGGCCAACGTCCTGACTTTC

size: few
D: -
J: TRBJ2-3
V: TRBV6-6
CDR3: CASSSLSLGDTQYF
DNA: TGTGCCAGCAGTTCTTTGAGCCTCGGAGATACGCAGTATTTT

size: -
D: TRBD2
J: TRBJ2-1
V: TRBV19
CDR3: CASSTRTSGGTGSYNEQFF
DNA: TGTGCCAGTAGTACGAGGACTAGCGGGGGGACAGGCTCCTACAATGAGCAGTTCTTC

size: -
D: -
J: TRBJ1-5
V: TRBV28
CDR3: CASSLSPGPSNQPQHF
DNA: TGTGCCAGCAGTTTATCCCCAGGCCCTAGCAATCAGCCCCAGCATTTT

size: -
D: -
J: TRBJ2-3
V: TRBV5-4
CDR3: CASSPPPTSTDTQYF
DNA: TGTGCCAGCAGCCCCCCACCTACTAGCACAGATACGCAGTATTTT

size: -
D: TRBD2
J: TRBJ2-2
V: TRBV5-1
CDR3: CASSPGGALATGELFF
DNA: TGCGCCAGCAGCCCCGGGGGGGCTTTGGCTACCGGGGAGCTGTTTTTT

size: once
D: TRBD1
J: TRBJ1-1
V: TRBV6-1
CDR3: CASSDRDRAFF
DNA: TGTGCCAGCAGCGACCGGGACAGGGCTTTCTTT

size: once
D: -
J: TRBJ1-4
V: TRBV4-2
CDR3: CASSPDTATNEKLFF
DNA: TGTGCCAGCAGCCCCGACACCGCAACTAATGAAAAACTGTTTTTT

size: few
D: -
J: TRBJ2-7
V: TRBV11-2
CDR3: CASSYSERGEQYF
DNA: TGTGCCAGCAGTTATTCAGAGAGAGGGGAGCAGTACTTC

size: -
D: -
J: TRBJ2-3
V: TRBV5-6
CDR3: CASSANLARRKDTQYF
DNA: TGTGCCAGCAGCGCAAATTTAGCGAGAAGGAAAGATACGCAGTATTTT

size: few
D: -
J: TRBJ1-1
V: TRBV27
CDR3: CASSSYRQATEAFF
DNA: TGTGCCAGCAGTTCCTATCGACAGGCCACTGAAGCTTTCTTT

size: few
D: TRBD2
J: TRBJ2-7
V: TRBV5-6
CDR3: CASSFGEGYEQYF
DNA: TGTGCCAGCAGCTTCGGGGAGGGGTACGAGCAGTACTTC

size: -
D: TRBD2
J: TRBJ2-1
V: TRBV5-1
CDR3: CASSTGTSGYNEQFF
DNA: TGCGCCAGCAGCACCGGGACTAGCGGCTACAATGAGCAGTTCTTC

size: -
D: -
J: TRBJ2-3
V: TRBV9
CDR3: CASSSRGATDTQYF
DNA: TGTGCCAGCAGCTCGCGTGGGGCCACAGATACGCAGTATTTT

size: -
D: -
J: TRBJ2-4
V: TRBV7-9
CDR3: CASSPQGSGWLQAKNSQYF
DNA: TGTGCCAGCAGCCCCCAGGGCTCGGGCTGGCTACAGGCCAAAAACAGTCAGTACTTC

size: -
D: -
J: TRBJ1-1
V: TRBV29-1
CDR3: CSVAESTGNTEAFF
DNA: TGCAGCGTCGCAGAATCTACAGGGAACACTGAAGCTTTCTTT

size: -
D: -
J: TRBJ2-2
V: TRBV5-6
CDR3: CASSFSTGELFF
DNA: TGTGCCAGCAGCTTCTCTACTGGGGAGCTGTTTTTT

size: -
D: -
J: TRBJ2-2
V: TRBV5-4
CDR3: CASSSDYATGELFF
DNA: TGTGCCAGCAGCAGTGACTACGCCACCGGGGAGCTGTTTTTT

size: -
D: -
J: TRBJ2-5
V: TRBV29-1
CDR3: CSVYIHRVTQYF
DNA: TGCAGCGTTTACATCCACCGGGTGACCCAGTACTTC

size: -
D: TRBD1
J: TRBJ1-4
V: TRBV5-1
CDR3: CASSQGAANEKLFF
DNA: TGCGCCAGCAGCCAGGGGGCAGCTAATGAAAAACTGTTTTTT

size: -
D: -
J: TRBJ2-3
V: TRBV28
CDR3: CASSSHPQGDTQYF
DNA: TGTGCCAGCAGTTCCCACCCTCAGGGGGATACGCAGTATTTT

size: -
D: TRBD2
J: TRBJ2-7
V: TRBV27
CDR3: CASSSRLARKYEQYF
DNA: TGTGCCAGCAGTTCCCGACTAGCGCGAAAATACGAGCAGTACTTC

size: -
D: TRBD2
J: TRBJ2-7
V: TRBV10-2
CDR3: CASSEKKRGGRDEQYF
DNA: TGCGCCAGCAGTGAGAAGAAGCGGGGGGGCAGGGACGAGCAGTACTTC

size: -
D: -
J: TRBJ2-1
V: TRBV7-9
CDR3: CASSFILMRAEAYNEQFF
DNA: TGTGCCAGCAGCTTTATTTTAATGAGGGCAGAAGCCTACAATGAGCAGTTCTTC